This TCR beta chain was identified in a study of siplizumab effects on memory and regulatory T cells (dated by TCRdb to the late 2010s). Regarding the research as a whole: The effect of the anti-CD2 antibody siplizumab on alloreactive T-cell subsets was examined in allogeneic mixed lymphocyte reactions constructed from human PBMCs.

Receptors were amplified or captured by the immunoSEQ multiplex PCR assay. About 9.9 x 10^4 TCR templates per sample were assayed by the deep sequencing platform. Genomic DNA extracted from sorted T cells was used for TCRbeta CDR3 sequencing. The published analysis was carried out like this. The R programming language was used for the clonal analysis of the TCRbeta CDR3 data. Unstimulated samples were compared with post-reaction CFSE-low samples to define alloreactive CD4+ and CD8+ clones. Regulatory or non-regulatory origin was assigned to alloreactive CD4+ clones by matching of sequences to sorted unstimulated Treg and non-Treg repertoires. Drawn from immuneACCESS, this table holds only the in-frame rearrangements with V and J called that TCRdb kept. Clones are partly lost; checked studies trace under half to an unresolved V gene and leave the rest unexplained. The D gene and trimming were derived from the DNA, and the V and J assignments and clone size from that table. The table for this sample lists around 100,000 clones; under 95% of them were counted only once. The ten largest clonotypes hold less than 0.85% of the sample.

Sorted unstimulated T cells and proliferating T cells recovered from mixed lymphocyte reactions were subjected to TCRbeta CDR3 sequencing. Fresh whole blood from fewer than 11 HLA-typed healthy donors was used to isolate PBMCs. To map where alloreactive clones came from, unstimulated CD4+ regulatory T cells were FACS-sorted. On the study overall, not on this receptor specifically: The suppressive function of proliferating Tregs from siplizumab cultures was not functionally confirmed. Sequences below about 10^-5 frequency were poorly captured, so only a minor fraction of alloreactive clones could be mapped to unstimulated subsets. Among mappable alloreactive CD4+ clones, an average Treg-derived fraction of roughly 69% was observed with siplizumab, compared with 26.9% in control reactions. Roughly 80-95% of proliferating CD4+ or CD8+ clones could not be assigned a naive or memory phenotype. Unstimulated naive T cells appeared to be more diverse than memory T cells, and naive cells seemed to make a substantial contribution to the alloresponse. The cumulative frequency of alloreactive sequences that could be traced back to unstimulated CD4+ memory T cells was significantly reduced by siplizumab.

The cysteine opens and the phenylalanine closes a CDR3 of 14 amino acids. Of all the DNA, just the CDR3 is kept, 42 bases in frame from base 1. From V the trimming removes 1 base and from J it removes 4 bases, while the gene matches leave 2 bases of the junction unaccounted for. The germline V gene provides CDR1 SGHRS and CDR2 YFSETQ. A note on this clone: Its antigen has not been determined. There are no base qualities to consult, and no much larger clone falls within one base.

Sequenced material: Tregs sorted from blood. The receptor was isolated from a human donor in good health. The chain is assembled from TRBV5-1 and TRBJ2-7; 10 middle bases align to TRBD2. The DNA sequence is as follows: TGCGCCAGCAGCTTGACTAGCGGGATTTACGAGCAGTACTTC. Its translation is CASSLTSGIYEQYF.